These T cell receptor beta chains were read from a single sample in a study of T cell changes during pregnancy in multiple sclerosis. This table comes from immunoSEQ multiplex PCR, and its TCRdb copy is limited to in-frame clones, with some not included. The profile covers under 70,000 clones, with roughly 91% appearing a single time and approximately 6.1% taken by the ten largest. The specimen comprised peripheral blood, sampled in the third trimester of pregnancy. All receptors come from a female donor in good health, enrolled as a control in a pregnancy study. The conserved cysteine and the conserved F or W are not part of the CDR3 here. Each record gives: D gene, V gene, CDR3 protein. D genes are given only for firm matches.

D: TRBD1
V: TRBV7-2
CDR3: ASRDRQDTEAF

D: -
V: TRBV27
CDR3: ASSLRAGNNSPLH

D: -
V: TRBV18
CDR3: ASSPPGLKINQPQH

D: -
V: TRBV5-4
CDR3: ASSLVGRGTSYNEQF

D: -
V: TRBV5-6
CDR3: ASSPDSGYGYT

D: -
V: TRBV5-1
CDR3: ASSLDDPGGANYGYI

D: -
V: TRBV15
CDR3: ATSPAATGEAWRY

D: TRBD1
V: TRBV7-2
CDR3: ASKTDRGRNNEQF

D: -
V: TRBV18
CDR3: ASSPNGNEQF

D: -
V: TRBV30
CDR3: ASTRGEKLF

D: TRBD2
V: TRBV10-2
CDR3: ASRPGTSGRDTQY

D: -
V: TRBV7-9
CDR3: AIPTGGGEKLF

D: -
V: TRBV14
CDR3: ASSQEQGWNTGELF

D: TRBD1
V: TRBV7-9
CDR3: ASSRDRVDQPQH

D: -
V: TRBV29-1
CDR3: SVAAAEAF

D: TRBD1
V: TRBV15
CDR3: ATSILQGAGEKLF

D: -
V: TRBV30
CDR3: ASTTKISTDTQY

D: -
V: TRBV18
CDR3: ASSPIGGETQY

D: -
V: TRBV5-1
CDR3: ASSYDRNTEAF

D: TRBD1
V: TRBV14
CDR3: ASKRRGTGTYGYT

D: TRBD2
V: TRBV7-2
CDR3: ASSAPGGVGYEQY

D: -
V: TRBV30
CDR3: AWSGRQWVYEQY

D: TRBD2
V: TRBV7-2
CDR3: ASSTRTILGGGEQF

D: -
V: TRBV19
CDR3: ASSIGTLGNTEAF

D: TRBD1
V: TRBV7-9
CDR3: ASSLTRTGILRREQY

D: -
V: TRBV4-3
CDR3: ASSRGGPSIDTQY

D: -
V: TRBV15
CDR3: ATSRDAVHTEAF

D: -
V: TRBV9
CDR3: ASSSVTEAF

D: TRBD2
V: TRBV5-6
CDR3: ASSSGLAGVWY

D: -
V: TRBV7-2
CDR3: ASRSQGGLGNQPQH

D: -
V: TRBV27
CDR3: ASSRGIVEKLF

D: -
V: TRBV6-7
CDR3: APQTRNGNEQF

D: -
V: TRBV7-6
CDR3: ASSLQGNSPLH

D: TRBD1
V: TRBV18
CDR3: ASSRGQGSNTEAF

D: -
V: TRBV11-2
CDR3: ASSLDRHGGETQY

D: TRBD1
V: TRBV30
CDR3: AWRPGQGGSPLH

D: -
V: TRBV19
CDR3: ASSEAGGRGEQF

D: -
V: TRBV5-1
CDR3: ASSPPTPNTEAF

D: TRBD2
V: TRBV6-5
CDR3: ASSSLAGGVTQY

D: TRBD1
V: TRBV19
CDR3: ASSTQGARDGYT

D: -
V: TRBV5-8
CDR3: ASSLGLVGTDTQY

D: TRBD1
V: TRBV9
CDR3: ASEPWTGVEGYGYT

D: -
V: TRBV6-1
CDR3: ASSESRGTGEKLF

D: -
V: TRBV30
CDR3: AWSSGTYIDQPQH

D: -
V: TRBV6-5
CDR3: ASSYGTGWYEQY

D: -
V: TRBV18
CDR3: ASSPPTDTEAF

D: TRBD2
V: TRBV7-2
CDR3: ASSRTSGGPETQY

D: -
V: TRBV9
CDR3: ASSVAGGNSPLH

D: -
V: TRBV11-3
CDR3: ASSLGGLENIQY

D: -
V: TRBV19
CDR3: ASSLGGSSGNTIY

D: -
V: TRBV9
CDR3: ASSPRRDTQY

D: TRBD1
V: TRBV5-1
CDR3: ASSSRTGGGEQY

D: -
V: TRBV11-2
CDR3: ASSLVAGSSDEQY